The 27 T cell receptor beta chains presented below share a single source sample, sequenced in a study of Ad26.COV2.S vaccination and SARS-CoV-2 variants (dated by TCRdb to the early 2020s). Receptor amplification or capture employed the immunoSEQ multiplex PCR assay. The clones in this table, taken by TCRdb from immuneACCESS, are in-frame only. Not every clone is retained; where verified, under half of the shortfall comes from an unresolved V gene, and the cause of the rest is unknown. The sample table lists 300,000 to 400,000 clones, 70% to 90% of them with a count of one. Of the sample, over 8.5% is held by the ten largest clones. The treatment or condition label, as the study defines it: roughly 20 received Ad26.COV2.S at low or high dose, single or two shots; about 5 received placebo; per-sample allocation not given. For vaccine and placebo recipients, the sequenced repertoires came from samples collected on day 63 after the first injection.

The material sequenced was peripheral blood, taken in a trial of Ad26.COV2.S vaccine versus placebo. The source is a person between 18 and 65 years old who received the Ad26.COV2.S COVID-19 vaccine or a placebo.

This chain joins TRBV11-2 and TRBJ1-2, with D maybe TRBD1 (6 bases). With 10 bases removed from V and 2 bases from J, the gap between germline ends came to 14 bases. The CDR3 covers 13 residues. Germline-derived CDR1 and CDR2 are SGHAT and FQNNGV. The CDR3 here is CATRTAANYGYTF. DNA of the CDR3: TGTGCCACCCGGACAGCCGCGAACTATGGCTACACCTTC.

V is TRBV25-1 and J is TRBJ2-2; a possible D gene is TRBD1 (5 bases). The CDR3 totals 18 residues. The V and J ends lost 4 bases and 0 bases respectively, with 18 bases between them. Germline V lookup: CDR1 MGHDK, CDR2 SYGVNS. The CDR3, as DNA: TGTGCCAGCAGTGGCCATCAGGGCTACCGCCCGAACACCGGGGAGCTGTTTTTT. This translates into CASSGHQGYRPNTGELFF.

This chain joins TRBV6-5 and TRBJ2-2, with D tentatively TRBD1 or TRBD2 (5 bases each). The CDR3 totals 14 residues. Per germline, CDR1 MNHEY and CDR2 SVGAGI. Between the trimmed V and J ends, which lost 0 bases and 6 bases, there was a span of 8 bases. The CDR3 here is CASSYSRGAGELFF. CDR3 nucleotides: TGTGCCAGCAGTTACTCGAGGGGTGCCGGGGAGCTGTTTTTT.

This clone was detected a few times. This rearrangement joins TRBV7-2 to TRBJ1-5; possibly TRBD1 for D (5 bases). The germline gives CDR1 SGHTA, CDR2 FQGNSA. This CDR3 comprises 16 residues. Trimming left V 5 bases short and J 6 bases short, with 20 bases between. This chain's CDR3 is CASSPGMGGLGQPQHF. The DNA of the CDR3 is TGTGCCAGCAGCCCCGGTATGGGGGGATTGGGTCAGCCCCAGCATTTT.

This clone has only a few counts. The chain carries TRBV2 and TRBJ1-5, with 7 bases fitting TRBD1. The CDR3 covers 13 residues. The V gene end was trimmed by 8 bases and the J gene end by 2 bases; junction bases not matched to a gene: 3. Germline CDR1 SNHLY, CDR2 FYNNEI. CDR3 sequence (DNA): TGTGCCAGCCAGGGGGATGGCAATCAGCCCCAGCATTTT. Residues: CASQGDGNQPQHF.

This clone was detected a few times. Other DNA sequences in this specimen translate into the identical CDR3. The rearrangement uses TRBV5-1 and TRBJ1-6; D gene uncertain. The CDR3 contains 13 residues. With 0 bases removed from V and 7 bases from J, the gap between germline ends came to 5 bases. Germline V gene lookup returns CDR1 SGHRS and CDR2 YFSETQ. CDR3 sequence (DNA): TGCGCCAGCAGCTTGGCCTTGAATTCACCCCTCCACTTT. Translating gives CASSLALNSPLHF. Supplemented by reference TRBV5-1 and TRBJ1-6, the full variable domain reads KAGVTQTPRYLIKTRGQQVTLSCSPISGHRSVSWYQQTPGQGLQFLFEYFSETQRNKGNFPGRFSGRQFSNSRSEMNVSTLELGDSALYLCASSLALNSPLHFGNGTRLTVT.

This clone was seen just once. The chain couples TRBV2 to TRBJ1-6; the match to TRBD1 covers 7 bases. V lost 5 bases and J lost 4; bases outside the gene matches: 2. Germline V gene sequence: CDR1 SNHLY, CDR2 FYNNEI. The CDR3 has 14 residues. DNA of the CDR3: TGTGCCAGCAGTAGGGGACAGTATAATTCACCCCTCCACTTT. Translated: CASSRGQYNSPLHF.

CDR3 in DNA: TGTGCCAGCAGCATAGGACAGGGGGTCTATGGCTACACCTTC. Its protein is CASSIGQGVYGYTF. This chain uses TRBV21-1 with TRBJ1-2; the table's D call, TRBD1, has no DNA check behind it. TRBV21-1 is deemed a pseudogene. The CDR3 totals 14 residues.

The chain carries TRBV9 and TRBJ2-5; 9 bases agree with TRBD2. J gave up 5 bases and V 7 bases, and 9 bases lay outside the gene matches. The CDR3 is 14 residues long. The germline gives CDR1 SGDLS, CDR2 YYNGEE. The CDR3 sequence is CASSPGGGEETQYF. The CDR3 coding sequence is TGTGCCAGCTCTCCCGGCGGGGGGGAGGAGACCCAGTACTTC.

The rearrangement uses TRBV6-6 and TRBJ2-1; 11 bases fit TRBD2. The germline V gene has CDR1 MNHNY and CDR2 SVGAGI (reference sequence). This CDR3 is built from 14 residues. V was pared by 5 bases and J by 7 bases, with 4 bases of the junction left unmatched. The CDR3 loop is CASSPSGGMNEQFF. Written as DNA, the CDR3 is TGTGCCAGCAGTCCTAGCGGGGGGATGAATGAGCAGTTCTTC.

The CDR3 DNA follows: TGTGCCAGCAGCAAACGCGGGGGGGGCGCAGATACGCAGTATTTT. Amino acids: CASSKRGGGADTQYF. The chain combines TRBV21-1 with TRBJ2-3; the DNA was not used to check the table's D call, TRBD2. TRBV21-1 is deemed a pseudogene. The CDR3 loop spans 15 amino acids.

In nucleotides, the CDR3 is TGTGCCAGTAACCCGGGGAGCACCGGGGAGCTGTTTTTT. It is translated as CASNPGSTGELFF. This sequence joins TRBV19 and TRBJ2-2, with D possibly TRBD2 on 5 matching bases. The germline V gene has CDR1 LNHDA and CDR2 SQIVND (reference sequence). V was shortened by 7 bases and J by 4 bases, with 10 bases between the two germline ends. The CDR3 extends over 13 amino acids. Full variable domain (missing parts from reference TRBV19 and TRBJ2-2): DGGITQSPKYLFRKEGQNVTLSCEQNLNHDAMYWYRQDPGQGLRLIYYSQIVNDFQKGDIAEGYSVSREKKESFPLTVTSAQKNPTAFYLCASNPGSTGELFFGEGSRLTVL.

The chain recombines TRBV19 with TRBJ1-1, with a weak D call TRBD1 (5 bases). From germline, CDR1 is LNHDA and CDR2 SQIVND (reference sequence). V lost 5 bases and J 3 bases, leaving 19 bases between the germline ends. CDR3 length: 16 amino acids. CDR3 bases: TGTGCCAGTAGTGCTTCAGGGTTCTCTTTGGACACTGAAGCTTTCTTT. Protein sequence: CASSASGFSLDTEAFF. The variable domain in full, with the rest retrieved from reference TRBV19 and TRBJ1-1, is DGGITQSPKYLFRKEGQNVTLSCEQNLNHDAMYWYRQDPGQGLRLIYYSQIVNDFQKGDIAEGYSVSREKKESFPLTVTSAQKNPTAFYLCASSASGFSLDTEAFFGQGTRLTVV.

The V gene is TRBV9, the J gene TRBJ1-3; D is unresolved. Germline loops: CDR1 SGDLS, CDR2 YYNGEE. Trimming left V 2 bases short and J 0 bases short, with 15 bases between. This CDR3 has 17 residues. The CDR3 spells CASSVTVGASSGNTIYF. CDR3 coding DNA: TGTGCCAGCAGCGTCACCGTAGGAGCTAGCTCTGGAAACACCATATATTTT.

On this clone: The sample contains more than one DNA sequence encoding this CDR3. V usage is TRBV5-4 and J usage is TRBJ1-1; D call uncertain. Germline V gives CDR1 SGHNT, CDR2 YYREEE (reference sequence). With 1 base removed from V and 1 base from J, the gap between germline ends came to 5 bases. The CDR3 totals 13 residues. CDR3 sequence reads: CASSLTENTEAFF. CDR3 DNA sequence: TGTGCCAGCAGCTTGACAGAGAACACTGAAGCTTTCTTT. Full variable domain (remainder filled in from reference TRBV5-4 and TRBJ1-1): ETGVTQSPTHLIKTRGQQVTLRCSSQSGHNTVSWYQQALGQGPQFIFQYYREEENGRGNFPPRFSGLQFPNYSSELNVNALELDDSALYLCASSLTENTEAFFGQGTRLTVV.

This chain connects TRBV28 to TRBJ1-5; D ambiguous. This CDR3 is built from 13 residues. Germline V gene lookup returns CDR1 MDHEN and CDR2 SYDVKM. Trimming shortened V by 8 bases and J by 7 bases, and 15 bases separated the two germline ends. The CDR3: CASGRGSRQPQHF. The CDR3 DNA reads TGTGCCAGCGGCAGAGGCTCGCGGCAGCCCCAGCATTTT.

In nucleotides, the CDR3 is TGTGCCACCAGTCTGAGCCACGCTGATGGCTACACCTTC. This gives the protein CATSLSHADGYTF. This sequence joins TRBV24-1 and TRBJ1-2; D is unclear. The CDR3 loop spans 13 amino acids. CDR1 and CDR2 (germline): KGHDR, SFDVKD. Trimming removed 6 bases at V and 6 bases at J, with 13 bases between.

The genes are TRBV5-1 and TRBJ2-5; 9 bases fit TRBD2. Trimming at V came to 4 bases and at J to 2 bases, leaving 9 bases not matched to a gene. The length of the CDR3 is 16 residues. The germline CDR1 and CDR2 sequences are SGHRS and YFSETQ. Here the CDR3 reads CASSASGTSSQETQYF. Written as DNA, the CDR3 is TGCGCCAGCAGCGCCTCCGGGACTAGCAGTCAAGAGACCCAGTACTTC.

This chain links TRBV5-6 with TRBJ2-5; no clear D. V lost 6 bases and J 7 bases, leaving 19 bases between the germline ends. The CDR3 sequence is 14 residues long. Germline loops: CDR1 SGHDT, CDR2 YYEEEE. CDR3 loop: CASNPPGRLGTQYF. The CDR3 DNA sequence: TGTGCCAGCAACCCGCCCGGGCGCTTGGGGACCCAGTACTTC.

The CDR3 DNA sequence: TGTGCCAGCAGCCCTCGGGCTAGCGGGAACTCCTACAATGAGCAGTTCTTC. Residues: CASSPRASGNSYNEQFF. The chain links TRBV7-9 to TRBJ2-1, with 9 bases that match TRBD2. CDR1 and CDR2 from the germline V gene are SEHNR and FQNEAQ (reference sequence). The CDR3 has 17 residues. V was pared by 5 bases and J by 0 bases, with 8 bases of the junction left unmatched. Full variable domain (rest looked up from reference TRBV7-9 and TRBJ2-1): DTGVSQNPRHKITKRGQNVTFRCDPISEHNRLYWYRQTLGQGPEFLTYFQNEAQLEKSRLLSDRFSAERPKGSFSTLEIQRTEQGDSAMYLCASSPRASGNSYNEQFFGPGTRLTVL.

The rearrangement links TRBV9 to TRBJ1-1; D unclear. Deletions cut 0 bases from V and 0 bases from J, with 3 bases between. The CDR3 runs 13 residues. Per the germline V gene, CDR1 is SGDLS and CDR2 is YYNGEE. The CDR3 DNA follows: TGTGCCAGCAGCGTAGCTATGAACACTGAAGCTTTCTTT. Translated, it gives CASSVAMNTEAFF.

V usage is TRBV28 and J usage is TRBJ2-7; D is perhaps TRBD1 or TRBD2 (6 bases each). The CDR3 is 15 amino acids. The germline V and J ends were trimmed by 5 bases and 4 bases, with 18 bases remaining between them. CDR1 MDHEN and CDR2 SYDVKM come from the germline V gene. CDR3 protein: CASSPRGVTSYEQYF. The CDR3 DNA reads as TGTGCCAGCAGTCCTAGGGGGGTCACATCATACGAGCAGTACTTC.

With regard to this clone: In the same sample, other DNA sequences code for this CDR3. This sequence joins TRBV7-9 and TRBJ1-1, with D possibly TRBD1 on 6 matching bases. V was cut by 5 bases and J by 0 bases, with 10 bases left in between. The CDR3 has 14 residues. Germline V gene data show CDR1 as SEHNR and CDR2 as FQNEAQ (reference sequence). DNA of the CDR3: TGTGCCAGCAGCCGTGGACAGCTGAACACTGAAGCTTTCTTT. As protein: CASSRGQLNTEAFF. Filled out from reference TRBV7-9 and TRBJ1-1, the complete variable domain reads DTGVSQNPRHKITKRGQNVTFRCDPISEHNRLYWYRQTLGQGPEFLTYFQNEAQLEKSRLLSDRFSAERPKGSFSTLEIQRTEQGDSAMYLCASSRGQLNTEAFFGQGTRLTVV.

This clone was counted once. The chain recombines TRBV10-3 with TRBJ1-1, with D possibly being TRBD1 (6 bases). V was pared by 6 bases and J by 1 base, with 12 bases between. The CDR3 spans 14 residues. In germline, CDR1 is ENHRY, CDR2 SYGVKD. For the CDR3, the DNA is TGTGCCATCAGAAAACCAGGGGAGAACACTGAAGCTTTCTTT. This gives the protein CAIRKPGENTEAFF.

The chain combines TRBV12-3 or TRBV12-4 with TRBJ2-3; D is ambiguous. CDR3 size: 12 residues. The ends were cut back, 8 bases at V and 4 bases at J, with 10 bases in the middle. In DNA, the CDR3 is TGTGCCAGCTCCTCCTCGCCAGATACGCAGTATTTT. This translates into CASSSSPDTQYF.

This sequence joins TRBV4-1 and TRBJ2-5; no clear D. This CDR3 comprises 14 residues. The V end was cut by 1 base, the J end by 5 bases, with 11 bases between. In germline, CDR1 is MGHRA, CDR2 YSYEKL. This CDR3 reads CASSQVEIGETQYF. The CDR3 DNA reads TGCGCCAGCAGCCAAGTGGAGATTGGTGAGACCCAGTACTTC.

The V call is TRBV7-2, the J call TRBJ2-1; D is perhaps TRBD1 or TRBD2 (5 bases each). Trimming took off 8 bases at V and 5 bases at J, with 13 bases between the two ends. Germline CDR1 SGHTA, CDR2 FQGNSA. The CDR3 is 13 amino acids. The CDR3, as DNA: TGTGCCAGCGCCGCCGGGACCCACAATGAGCAGTTCTTC. Protein product: CASAAGTHNEQFF.